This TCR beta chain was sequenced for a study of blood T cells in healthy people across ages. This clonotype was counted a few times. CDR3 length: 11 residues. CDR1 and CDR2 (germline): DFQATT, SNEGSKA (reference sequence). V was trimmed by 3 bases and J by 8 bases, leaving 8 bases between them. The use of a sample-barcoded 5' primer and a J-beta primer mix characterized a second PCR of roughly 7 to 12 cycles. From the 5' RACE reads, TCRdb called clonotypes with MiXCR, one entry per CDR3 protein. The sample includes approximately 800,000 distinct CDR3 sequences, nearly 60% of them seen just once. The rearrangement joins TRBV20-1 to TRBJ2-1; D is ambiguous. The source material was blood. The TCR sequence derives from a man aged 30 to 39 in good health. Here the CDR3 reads CSARGIDEQFF. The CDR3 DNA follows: TGCAGTGCTAGGGGGATTGATGAGCAGTTCTTC.